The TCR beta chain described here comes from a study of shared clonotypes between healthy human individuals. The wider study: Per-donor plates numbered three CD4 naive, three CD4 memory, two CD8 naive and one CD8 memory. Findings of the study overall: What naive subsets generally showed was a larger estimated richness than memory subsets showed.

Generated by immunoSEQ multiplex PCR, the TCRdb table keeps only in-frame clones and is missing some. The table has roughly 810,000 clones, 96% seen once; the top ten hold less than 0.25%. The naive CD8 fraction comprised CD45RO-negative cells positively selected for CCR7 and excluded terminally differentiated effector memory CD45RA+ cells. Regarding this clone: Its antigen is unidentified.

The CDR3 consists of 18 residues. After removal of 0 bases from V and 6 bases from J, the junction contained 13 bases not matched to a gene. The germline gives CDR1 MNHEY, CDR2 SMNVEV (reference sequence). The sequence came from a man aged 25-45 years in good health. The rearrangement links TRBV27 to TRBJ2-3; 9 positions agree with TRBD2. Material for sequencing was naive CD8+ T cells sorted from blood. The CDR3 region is CASSLSLLAGGPYDTQYF. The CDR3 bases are TGTGCCAGCAGTTTATCTCTGTTGGCGGGAGGGCCGTATGATACGCAGTATTTT.